This TCR beta chain was obtained from a study of CD8+CD57+ T cells in acquired aplastic anemia. Overall study: The DNA of sorted CD4+ and CD8+ cells averaged roughly 3.2 ug.

Patients chosen for sequencing had shown CD8+CD57+ cell expansion by flow cytometry. The blood sampling took place in patients who had so far received no therapy. Overall study findings and caveats: Between the patient and control groups, CD8+ Simpson's diversity did not differ significantly.

Profiling that covered TCR beta VDJ and CDR3 relied on genomic DNA as its template. MiXCR, run by TCRdb on the reads, gives a single entry per CDR3 protein. The repertoire includes 200,000 to 300,000 distinct CDR3 sequences, 82% of them detected once, and about 41% sits in the top ten. Worth noting for this clonotype: Its antigen is as yet unknown. Germline and junction disagree at one end, which may indicate a read error.

Germline-derived CDR1 and CDR2 are DFQATT and SNEGSKA (reference sequence). The CDR3 contains 16 residues. V and J are TRBV20-1 and TRBJ2-5; D is perhaps TRBD1 or TRBD2 (5 bases each). The clonotype comes from a human donor with aplastic anemia. The sequenced material came from sorted CD4+, CD8+, or CD8+CD57+ T cells (not recorded which) from PBMCs. CDR3 loop: CSASSWGRKRWEIQYF. Written as DNA, the CDR3 is TGCAGTGCCAGTAGTTGGGGACGCAAGAGGTGGGAGATCCAGTACTTC.